Following are 12 T cell receptor beta chains from one sample sequenced in a study of regulatory T cells in long-lasting Graves disease. According to the study, TCR beta libraries were built with iRepertoire HTBI primers and CDR3-region Arm-PCR. TCRdb re-called the multiplex PCR reads through MiXCR, storing one row per CDR3 protein. Here the sample spans almost 350,000 distinct CDR3 sequences, around 20% being singletons. Indicated time point: persistent/refractory GD, antithyroid drugs over 5 years with positive TRAb. Researchers made the TCR library from RNA that was extracted from PBMCs. Here the sequenced sample was peripheral blood mononuclear cells (PBMCs), taken when the disease was refractory, from a patient treated with antithyroid drugs. The receptors were gathered from a female donor with Graves disease.

As concerns this clonotype: A junction boundary mismatches the germline segment, possibly from a read error. The chain joins TRBV28 to TRBJ2-7; tentatively, D is TRBD1 or TRBD2 (5 bases each). Looked up from germline, CDR1 is MDHEN and CDR2 is SYDVKM. The CDR3 runs to 14 residues. DNA for the CDR3: TGTGCCAGCAGTTTGCGCCCGGGGCAGGCCGCGCCCCACTTC. It is translated as CASSLRPGQAAPHF. Full variable domain (remainder filled in from reference TRBV28 and TRBJ2-7): DVKVTQSSRYLVKRTGEKVFLECVQDMDHENMFWYRQDPGLGLRLIYFSYDVKMKEKGDIPEGYSVSREKKERFSLILESASTNQTSMYLCASSLRPGQAAPHFGPGTRLTVT.

This chain uses TRBV27 with TRBJ2-2; 12 bases are shared with TRBD2. The CDR3 is made up of 15 amino acids. Trimming removed 7 bases from V and 9 bases from J; junction bases left unmatched: 9. Germline V gene sequence: CDR1 MNHEY, CDR2 SMNVEV (reference sequence). This chain's CDR3 is CASNPTLAGGRELFF. CDR3 nucleotides: TGTGCCAGCAATCCCACACTAGCGGGAGGCCGGGAGCTGTTTTTT.

The CDR3 DNA follows: TGTGCCAGTAGTATCGGGACAGCGAATCAGCCCCAGCATTTT. Protein sequence: CASSIGTANQPQHF. J is TRBJ1-5 and V is TRBV19, with 7 bases lining up with TRBD1. V was clipped by 3 bases and J by 4 bases; unmatched bases: 3. The germline gives CDR1 LNHDA, CDR2 SQIVND (reference sequence). This CDR3 region has 14 residues.

The rearrangement links TRBV4-1 to TRBJ1-5; D gene uncertain. V lost 1 base and J lost 11, with 9 bases in between. Germline loops: CDR1 MGHRA, CDR2 YSYEKL. The CDR3 runs 12 residues. The CDR3 reads CASSQVAKAQHF. The CDR3 DNA follows: TGCGCCAGCAGCCAAGTGGCCAAGGCCCAGCATTTT.

The genes are TRBV18 and TRBJ1-5; 10 bases match TRBD1. Germline loops: CDR1 KGHSH, CDR2 LQKENI. J was trimmed by 3 bases and V by 3 bases; bases with no gene match: 5. The CDR3 is made up of 16 amino acids. The CDR3 loop reads CASSPSTGGYNQPQHF. The CDR3 DNA reads as TGTGCCAGCTCACCCTCGACAGGGGGCTACAATCAGCCCCAGCATTTT.

The chain is built from TRBV7-9 and TRBJ2-6; no clear D gene. The CDR3 covers 12 residues. V lost 10 bases, J lost 15 bases, and 19 bases lay in between. Germline CDR1 and CDR2: SEHNR and FQNEAQ (reference sequence). CDR3 protein: CATPSLDGPLTF. The CDR3 DNA is TGTGCCACTCCGTCCCTGGACGGTCCCCTGACTTTC.

This clonotype appeared a few times. The V and J genes are TRBV10-3 and TRBJ2-2; D gene unclear. V gave up 4 bases and J gave up 5 bases, with 8 bases separating them. The CDR3 has 13 amino acids. Germline V gives CDR1 ENHRY, CDR2 SYGVKD. The CDR3: CAISAEETGELFF. CDR3 coding DNA: TGTGCCATCAGTGCCGAAGAGACCGGGGAGCTGTTTTTT.

This clonotype has only a few counts. The V gene is TRBV2, the J gene TRBJ1-5; 12 bases agree with TRBD1. V dropped 6 bases and J dropped 8; count of bases not matched to a gene: 8. Germline CDR1 and CDR2: SNHLY and FYNNEI. The CDR3 consists of 15 residues. CDR3 nucleotide sequence: TGTGCCAGCAGGGGGACAGGGGGCGCCTGGGAGCCCCAGCATTTT. Amino acid sequence: CASRGTGGAWEPQHF.

This clonotype was observed many times. J is TRBJ1-2 and V is TRBV15; D is perhaps TRBD1 (5 bases). Per the germline V gene, CDR1 is LNHNV and CDR2 is YYDKDF (reference sequence). The CDR3 sequence is 15 residues long. Trimming removed 1 base at V and 8 bases at J, with 17 bases between. For the CDR3, the DNA is TGTGCCACCAGCAGAGCGGCGGGACCGAGCGCGGGCTACACCTTC. The encoded protein is CATSRAAGPSAGYTF.

The chain couples TRBV9 to TRBJ1-2; D perhaps matches TRBD1 (5 bases). This CDR3 contains 16 residues. Germline CDR1 SGDLS, CDR2 YYNGEE. Trimming removed 1 base from V and 4 bases from J, with 17 bases in between. This chain's CDR3 is CASSVTPEDSLYGYTF. DNA for the CDR3: TGTGCCAGCAGCGTAACACCCGAAGACAGCCTCTATGGCTACACCTTC.

The gene calls are TRBV29-1 and TRBJ1-1; no firm D call. CDR1 and CDR2 (germline): SQVTM, ANQGSEA. Deletions cut 3 bases from V and 6 bases from J, with 11 bases between. The CDR3 sequence is 12 residues long. The CDR3: CSVDGSMAEAFF. The CDR3 DNA reads TGCAGCGTTGATGGGAGTATGGCTGAAGCTTTCTTT. The whole variable domain, filled in from reference TRBV29-1 and TRBJ1-1, reads SAVISQKPSRDICQRGTSLTIQCQVDSQVTMMFWYRQQPGQSLTLIATANQGSEATYESGFVIDKFPISRPNLTFSTLTVSNMSPEDSSIYLCSVDGSMAEAFFGQGTRLTVV.

Details on this clonotype: This may arise from a read error, as a much more abundant clone is one base away. J is TRBJ2-5 and V is TRBV12-5, with D perhaps given as TRBD1 or TRBD2 (6 bases each). In germline, CDR1 is LGHNT, CDR2 FRNRAP. The CDR3 sequence is 14 residues long. The CDR3 protein is CASGPGAEEETLYF. DNA for the CDR3: TGTGCTAGTGGTCCGGGGGCGGAGGAAGAGACCCTGTACTTC.